Below, 20 T cell receptor beta chains from the same sample are listed, as sequenced in a study of shared clonotypes between healthy human individuals. Sequenced by immunoSEQ multiplex PCR; TCRdb stores in-frame clones only, minus some. The profile shows some 2,500,000 clones, more than 85% of them singletons. The specimen was naive CD4+ T cells from PBMCs. Subset meaning: CD45RA+ positively selected. Every receptor here comes from a man younger than 35 in good health. Some clones in this sample may be carry-over from other donors' samples.

The count of this clone is one. The rearrangement uses TRBV5-1 and TRBJ2-1; TRBD1 matches at 8 bases. With 4 bases clipped from V and 8 bases from J, the junction kept 8 bases outside the gene matches. The V gene's germline CDR1 is SGHRS and CDR2 YFSETQ. The CDR3 totals 14 residues. The CDR3 DNA reads TGCGCCAGCAGCCCCCGGACAGGGTCTCATGAGCAGTTCTTC. This gives the protein CASSPRTGSHEQFF.

This clone was counted once. The chain joins TRBV28 to TRBJ2-7, with 8 nucleotides matching TRBD2. With 5 bases clipped from V and 5 bases from J, the junction kept 20 bases outside the gene matches. CDR1 is MDHEN and CDR2 is SYDVKM in the germline V gene. The CDR3 has 18 residues. CDR3 in amino acids: CASSIRGGAAGGSNEQYF. The CDR3 bases are TGTGCCAGCAGTATCAGAGGGGGGGCGGCGGGAGGATCTAACGAGCAGTACTTC.

In regard to this clone: The sample has other DNA sequences that encode this CDR3 too. The CDR3 nucleotides are TGTGCCAGCAGCCCGGGGGGGGATACGCAGTATTTT. Its protein is CASSPGGDTQYF. V usage is TRBV11-3 and J usage is TRBJ2-3, with TRBD2 matching over 8 bases. Germline CDR1 and CDR2: SGHNT and YENEEA. Losses at the gene ends were 5 bases for V and 6 bases for J; bases not matched to a gene: 1. This CDR3 is 12 amino acids long.

The V gene is TRBV28, the J gene TRBJ2-7; D possibly matches TRBD1 or TRBD2 (5 bases each). The CDR3 consists of 16 residues. CDR1 is MDHEN and CDR2 is SYDVKM in the germline V gene. V was trimmed by 4 bases and J by 0 bases, leaving 16 bases between them. CDR3 amino acids: CASSSAYGTDSYEQYF. The CDR3 nucleotides read TGTGCCAGCAGTTCTGCTTACGGGACCGACTCCTACGAGCAGTACTTC.

The chain is built from TRBV7-2 and TRBJ1-1; D possibly corresponds to TRBD1 (5 bases). Germline assignment: CDR1 SGHTA and CDR2 FQGNSA. V shed 5 bases and J shed 7 bases, with 17 bases lying between them. The CDR3 spans 14 residues. The CDR3 reads CASSPWGRKSEAFF. As DNA, the CDR3 is TGTGCCAGCAGCCCCTGGGGACGCAAAAGTGAAGCTTTCTTT.

The chain couples TRBV9 to TRBJ1-1; tentatively, D is TRBD1 (6 bases). The CDR3 runs 15 residues. The germline gives CDR1 SGDLS, CDR2 YYNGEE. Trimming left V 4 bases short and J 1 base short, with 14 bases between. This CDR3 reads CASSPIPGQNTEAFF. CDR3 sequence (DNA): TGTGCCAGCAGCCCTATACCGGGACAGAACACTGAAGCTTTCTTT.

The genes are TRBV19 and TRBJ1-5; D is uncertain. CDR1 is LNHDA, CDR2 SQIVND, per germline (reference sequence). The CDR3 loop spans 9 amino acids. Between the trimmed V and J ends, which lost 5 bases and 15 bases, there was a span of 8 bases. The CDR3 here is CASSPGGHF. CDR3 sequence (DNA): TGTGCCAGTAGTCCAGGAGGGCATTTT.

This chain connects TRBV9 to TRBJ1-4; D not resolved. Between the trimmed V and J ends, which lost 3 bases and 3 bases, there was a span of 12 bases. Germline loops: CDR1 SGDLS, CDR2 YYNGEE. This CDR3 region has 15 residues. CDR3 DNA: TGTGCCAGCAGCGGGGCTGGGGTACCTAATGAAAAACTGTTTTTT. It encodes CASSGAGVPNEKLFF.

The V and J genes are TRBV5-1 and TRBJ1-4, with D unclear. V was cut by 0 bases and J by 7 bases, with 16 bases left in between. Germline CDR1 and CDR2: SGHRS and YFSETQ. The CDR3 contains 16 residues. Written as DNA, the CDR3 is TGCGCCAGCAGCTTGGCCCCGACGGCCGCCGTTGAAAAACTGTTTTTT. Translated, it gives CASSLAPTAAVEKLFF.

V and J are TRBV18 and TRBJ2-7, with TRBD2 matching 13 bases. CDR3 length equals 16 residues. CDR1 is KGHSH and CDR2 is LQKENI in the germline V gene. The trim removed 3 bases at V and 7 bases at J, leaving 9 bases unmatched. The CDR3 DNA reads as TGTGCCAGCTCACCTTTCCCGGGACTAGCGGGGAGTGAGCAGTACTTC. It yields the protein CASSPFPGLAGSEQYF.

The J gene is TRBJ2-1, the V gene TRBV2; D uncertain. CDR3 length: 15 amino acids. Germline CDR1 and CDR2: SNHLY and FYNNEI. With 6 bases removed from V and 9 bases from J, the gap between germline ends came to 21 bases. The CDR3 here is CASRSPDIPHGEQFF. The CDR3 bases are TGTGCCAGCAGATCTCCCGACATCCCTCACGGTGAGCAGTTCTTC.

J is TRBJ2-5 and V is TRBV18; D unclear. Looked up from germline, CDR1 is KGHSH and CDR2 is LQKENI. There are 16 residues in the CDR3. Deletions cut 3 bases from V and 2 bases from J, with 16 bases between. The CDR3 nucleotides are TGTGCCAGCTCACCCACGCCCGGACGAAGACAAGAGACCCAGTACTTC. Translating gives CASSPTPGRRQETQYF. Drawing the rest from reference TRBV18 and TRBJ2-5, the complete variable domain is NAGVMQNPRHLVRRRGQEARLRCSPMKGHSHVYWYRQLPEEGLKFMVYLQKENIIDESGMPKERFSAEFPKEGPSILRIQQVVRGDSAAYFCASSPTPGRRQETQYFGPGTRLLVL.

This chain links TRBV5-1 with TRBJ2-5; possible D gene TRBD2, 6 bases. The germline V gene has CDR1 SGHRS and CDR2 YFSETQ. The CDR3 has 15 amino acids. V was cut by 2 bases and J by 4 bases, with 15 bases left in between. CDR3 region: CASSLRTNRAETQYF. CDR3 DNA sequence: TGCGCCAGCAGCTTACGGACTAATCGGGCAGAGACCCAGTACTTC.

This sequence joins TRBV6-6 and TRBJ2-7; D possibly matches TRBD1 or TRBD2 (5 bases each). Trimming cost V 6 bases and J 6 bases, with 18 bases left between them. The CDR3 is made up of 14 amino acids. CDR1 is MNHNY and CDR2 is SVGAGI in the germline V gene (reference sequence). In nucleotides, the CDR3 is TGTGCCAGCAGACTCCAGGGTGCTCTAGCCGAGCAGTACTTC. The encoded protein is CASRLQGALAEQYF.

The V and J genes are TRBV7-2 and TRBJ2-7; weak D call: TRBD1 (6 bases). Germline lookup yields CDR1 SGHTA and CDR2 FQGNSA. The V end lost 2 bases, the J end lost 7 bases, and 24 bases lay between the germline ends. The CDR3 length is 17 residues. CDR3 bases: TGTGCCAGCAGCTTATACCCAGGGACCCATTTGCAGGGGGAGCAGTACTTC. This gives the protein CASSLYPGTHLQGEQYF.

The chain combines TRBV6-5 with TRBJ1-6; a weak D match, TRBD1 (5 bases). CDR1 and CDR2 from the germline V gene are MNHEY and SVGAGI. The ends were cut back, 4 bases at V and 6 bases at J, with 7 bases in the middle. The CDR3 is 13 amino acids. CDR3 DNA sequence: TGTGCCAGCAGTTGGCAGGGTAATTCACCCCTCCACTTT. Encoded protein: CASSWQGNSPLHF.

A word on this clone: The sample contains more than one DNA sequence encoding this CDR3. The chain is built from TRBV28 and TRBJ2-7; D is ambiguous. V shed 4 bases and J shed 4 bases, with 8 bases lying between them. Germline assignment: CDR1 MDHEN and CDR2 SYDVKM. The CDR3 is 12 residues long. This CDR3 reads CASSSPRYEQYF. The CDR3 DNA is TGTGCCAGCAGTTCCCCCAGATACGAGCAGTACTTC.

This chain connects TRBV7-2 to TRBJ1-1, with D possibly being TRBD1 (6 bases). CDR3 length equals 15 residues. CDR1 is SGHTA, CDR2 FQGNSA, per germline. The V end lost 1 base, the J end lost 4 bases, and 13 bases lay between the germline ends. As DNA, the CDR3 is TGTGCCAGCAGCTTAGAGACGGGGGCATTCACTGAAGCTTTCTTT. Encoded protein: CASSLETGAFTEAFF.

The rearrangement joins TRBV12-5 to TRBJ1-1; 9 positions agree with TRBD1. This CDR3 is 16 amino acids long. Unmatched junction bases numbered 6, after V lost 0 bases and J lost 4 bases. Germline V lookup: CDR1 LGHNT, CDR2 FRNRAP. CDR3 sequence (DNA): TGTGCTAGTGGTTTGGTCACAGGGGGCTGGTCCACTGAAGCTTTCTTT. This encodes CASGLVTGGWSTEAFF.

A single count supports this clone. The chain couples TRBV7-2 to TRBJ1-1; a weak D match, TRBD1 (5 bases). V was shortened by 2 bases and J by 7 bases, with 14 bases between the two germline ends. Germline V gene lookup returns CDR1 SGHTA and CDR2 FQGNSA. This CDR3 is 14 amino acids long. The CDR3 DNA reads TGTGCCAGCAGCTTATCAGCCCAGGGCCTTGAAGCTTTCTTT. Amino acid sequence: CASSLSAQGLEAFF.